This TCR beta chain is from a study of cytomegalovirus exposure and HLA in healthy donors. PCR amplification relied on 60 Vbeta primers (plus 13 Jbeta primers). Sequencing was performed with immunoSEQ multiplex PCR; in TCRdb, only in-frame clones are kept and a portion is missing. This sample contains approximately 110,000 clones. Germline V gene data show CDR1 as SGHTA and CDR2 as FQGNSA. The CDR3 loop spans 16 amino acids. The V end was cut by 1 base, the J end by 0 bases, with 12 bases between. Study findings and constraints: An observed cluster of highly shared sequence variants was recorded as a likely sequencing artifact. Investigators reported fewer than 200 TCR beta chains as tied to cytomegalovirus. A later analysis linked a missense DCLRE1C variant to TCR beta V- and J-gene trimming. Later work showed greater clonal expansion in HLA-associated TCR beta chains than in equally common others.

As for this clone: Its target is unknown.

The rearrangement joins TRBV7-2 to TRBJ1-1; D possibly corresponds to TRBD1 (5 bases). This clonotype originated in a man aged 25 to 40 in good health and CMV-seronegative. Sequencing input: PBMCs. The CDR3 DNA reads TGTGCCAGCAGCTTAGTCGACAGTCTAATGAACACTGAAGCTTTCTTT. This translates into CASSLVDSLMNTEAFF.